These 20 T cell receptor beta chains were sequenced from one sample in a study of blood T cell repertoires in COVID-19. This table comes from immunoSEQ multiplex PCR, and its TCRdb copy is limited to in-frame clones, with some not included. The table shows 190,000 or so clones, with over 80% occurring only once. Sequencing input: peripheral blood. The receptors shown here come from a man in his sixties with COVID-19, enrolled during active disease.

The chain is built from TRBV10-3 and TRBJ1-4, with D unresolved. CDR1 is ENHRY and CDR2 is SYGVKD in the germline V gene. V lost 6 bases to trimming and J lost 10 bases, with 15 bases between them. The length of the CDR3 is 13 residues. CDR3 sequence: CAIRGGGGGKLFF. The CDR3 coding sequence is TGTGCCATCAGAGGAGGAGGCGGAGGAAAACTGTTTTTT.

The V call is TRBV27, the J call TRBJ2-1; D call uncertain. The V gene's germline CDR1 is MNHEY and CDR2 SMNVEV (reference sequence). Trimming left V 3 bases short and J 10 bases short, with 10 bases between. The CDR3 covers 12 residues. This CDR3 is CASSFFVGEQFF. CDR3 DNA: TGTGCCAGCAGTTTCTTCGTTGGCGAGCAGTTCTTC.

The rearrangement links TRBV4-3 to TRBJ2-6, with TRBD1 identical over 9 bases. The CDR3 consists of 20 residues. V was pared by 1 base and J by 1 base, with 11 bases of the junction left unmatched. Germline assignment: CDR1 LGHNA and CDR2 YSLEER. As DNA, the CDR3 is TGCGCCAGCAGCCAAGCTGGGATCCGGGACAGGGTATCTGGGGCCAACGTCCTGACTTTC. This encodes CASSQAGIRDRVSGANVLTF.

The V and J genes are TRBV7-2 and TRBJ1-5; possible D gene TRBD1, 6 bases. V lost 5 bases and J lost 6, with 14 bases in between. Germline CDR1 and CDR2: SGHTA and FQGNSA. The CDR3 runs to 14 residues. The DNA for the CDR3 is TGTGCCAGCAGCCGGAGGGGGGGCAGTCAGCCCCAGCATTTT. Its translation is CASSRRGGSQPQHF.

This sequence joins TRBV19 and TRBJ1-5, with D possibly matching TRBD1 (6 bases). Trimming cost V 4 bases and J 5 bases, with 15 bases left between them. Germline V gene sequence: CDR1 LNHDA, CDR2 SQIVND (reference sequence). This CDR3 contains 15 residues. The DNA for the CDR3 is TGTGCCAGTAGTAAATACAGGGTGGCCGATCAGCCCCAGCATTTT. As protein: CASSKYRVADQPQHF.

The rearrangement joins TRBV3-1 (or the pseudogene TRBV3-2) to TRBJ2-3, with 10 bases identical to TRBD2. Germline values: CDR1 LGHDT, CDR2 YNNKEL (reference sequence). CDR3 length: 15 residues. The junction had 2 bases not matched to a gene; V was cut back by 3 bases and J by 2 bases. The CDR3 nucleotides are TGTGCCAGCAGCCATAGCGGGAGGCCCACAGATACGCAGTATTTT. This encodes CASSHSGRPTDTQYF.

This clone was detected only once. The chain employs TRBV6-1 and TRBJ1-2; D may be TRBD1 (5 bases). Germline CDR1 reads MNHNS; CDR2 reads SASEGT. The CDR3 contains 13 residues. Trimming removed 2 bases at V and 8 bases at J, with 12 bases between. In nucleotides, the CDR3 is TGTGCCAGCAGTGAAAGCGGGGGGGAAGGCTACACCTTC. Translating gives CASSESGGEGYTF.

The chain carries TRBV3-1 (or the pseudogene TRBV3-2) and TRBJ1-4; D not certain. Germline V gene sequence: CDR1 LGHDT, CDR2 YNNKEL (reference sequence). This CDR3 is built from 13 residues. Trimming took off 4 bases at V and 10 bases at J, with 13 bases between the two ends. The DNA for the CDR3 is TGTGCCAGCAGCCGAGAGGCGTCAGGAAAACTGTTTTTT. It is translated as CASSREASGKLFF.

The genes are TRBV24-1 and TRBJ2-5, with TRBD2 as a possible D gene (6 bases). The germline gives CDR1 KGHDR, CDR2 SFDVKD. CDR3 length equals 13 residues. V was pared by 10 bases and J by 5 bases, with 16 bases between. The CDR3 nucleotides are TGTGCCACGACCTCGGGGGTGGGGGAGACCCAGTACTTC. As protein: CATTSGVGETQYF.

This clone has just a few counts. The chain employs TRBV3-1 (or the pseudogene TRBV3-2) and TRBJ2-7, with D maybe TRBD1 (5 bases). The CDR3 extends over 15 amino acids. Germline CDR1 and CDR2: LGHDT and YNNKEL (reference sequence). V was shortened by 0 bases and J by 7 bases, with 16 bases between the two germline ends. The CDR3 is CASSQDPQASREQYF. CDR3 DNA: TGTGCCAGCAGCCAAGATCCACAGGCGTCGAGGGAGCAGTACTTC.

The chain combines TRBV28 with TRBJ1-2, with 7 bases matching TRBD1. Trimming cost V 2 bases and J 13 bases; bases outside gene matches: 7. CDR1 is MDHEN, CDR2 SYDVKM, per germline. The CDR3 loop spans 12 amino acids. CDR3: CASSLVGQRATF. In nucleotides, the CDR3 is TGTGCCAGCAGTTTAGTGGGACAGAGGGCCACCTTC.

The V and J genes are TRBV27 and TRBJ1-2, with a tentative D call TRBD1 (6 bases). Trimming removed 4 bases from V and 4 bases from J, with 10 bases in between. Germline-derived CDR1 and CDR2 are MNHEY and SMNVEV (reference sequence). This CDR3 has 13 amino acids. The CDR3 protein is CASSSTGSYGYTF. The CDR3 DNA sequence: TGTGCCAGCAGTTCCACAGGGAGCTATGGCTACACCTTC.

CDR3 residues: CASNRASGAYNEQFF. DNA of the CDR3: TGTGCCAGCAACAGGGCTAGCGGGGCCTACAATGAGCAGTTCTTC. The genes are TRBV27 and TRBJ2-1; 9 nucleotides match TRBD2. Germline assignment: CDR1 MNHEY and CDR2 SMNVEV (reference sequence). CDR3 length: 15 residues. Germline trimming cut 7 bases from V and 2 bases from J; bases unmatched to any gene: 6.

This chain links TRBV30 with TRBJ1-5; tentative D call: TRBD1 (6 bases). V was clipped by 0 bases and J by 10 bases, with 19 bases between them. This CDR3 is built from 15 residues. CDR1 and CDR2 (germline): GTSNPN, SVGIG (reference sequence). This CDR3 reads CAWSVPGQLTKPQHF. Written as DNA, the CDR3 is TGTGCCTGGAGTGTACCCGGACAGTTAACGAAACCCCAGCATTTT.

The chain recombines TRBV7-9 with TRBJ2-1, with 10 bases lining up with TRBD1. V lost 4 bases, J lost 7 bases, and 10 bases stayed unmatched. This CDR3 has 16 amino acids. In germline, CDR1 is SEHNR, CDR2 FQNEAQ (reference sequence). The CDR3 DNA reads TGTGCCAGCAGCTCCGACAGGGGGCCTCATTGGAATGAGCAGTTCTTC. This gives the protein CASSSDRGPHWNEQFF.

The chain couples TRBV9 to TRBJ1-4; perhaps TRBD1 as D (5 bases). The germline CDR1 and CDR2 sequences are SGDLS and YYNGEE. V dropped 2 bases and J dropped 8 bases, with 19 bases sitting between them. CDR3 length equals 16 residues. Here the CDR3 DNA reads TGTGCCAGCAGCGTGCGCCCCGGGGCCCGGGGGGAAAAACTGTTTTTT. This gives the protein CASSVRPGARGEKLFF.

The chain recombines TRBV5-1 with TRBJ2-7; 9 bases agree with TRBD1. With V trimmed by 5 bases and J by 5 bases, 8 bases remained unmatched. The CDR3 totals 14 residues. The germline gives CDR1 SGHRS, CDR2 YFSETQ. CDR3 protein: CASSSGTGYNEQYF. The CDR3 nucleotides are TGCGCCAGCAGTTCCGGGACAGGGTACAACGAGCAGTACTTC.

The V gene is TRBV19, the J gene TRBJ1-5; weak D call: TRBD1 (5 bases). V lost 8 bases to trimming and J lost 6 bases, with 11 bases between them. The CDR3 covers 12 residues. The germline gives CDR1 LNHDA, CDR2 SQIVND (reference sequence). In DNA, the CDR3 is TGTGCCAGTGGAGGGGAGAGTCAGCCCCAGCATTTT. This encodes CASGGESQPQHF.

This clone was counted a single time. The V and J genes are TRBV10-3 and TRBJ1-1, with TRBD1 identical over 9 bases. Germline CDR1 is ENHRY and CDR2 is SYGVKD. The CDR3 extends over 14 amino acids. Unmatched junction bases numbered 3, after V lost 4 bases and J lost 3 bases. For the CDR3, the DNA is TGTGCCATCAGTGGGACAGGGGTAGACACTGAAGCTTTCTTT. Translated, it gives CAISGTGVDTEAFF.

The J gene is TRBJ1-5, the V gene TRBV3-1 (or the pseudogene TRBV3-2); tentative D call: TRBD1 (5 bases). Deletions cut 1 base from V and 5 bases from J, with 21 bases between. The germline gives CDR1 LGHDT, CDR2 YNNKEL (reference sequence). This CDR3 has 18 amino acids. CDR3 sequence (DNA): TGTGCCAGCAGCCAAGGTTCGTTCCTATCCTGGGGGGATCAGCCCCAGCATTTT. This codes for CASSQGSFLSWGDQPQHF.